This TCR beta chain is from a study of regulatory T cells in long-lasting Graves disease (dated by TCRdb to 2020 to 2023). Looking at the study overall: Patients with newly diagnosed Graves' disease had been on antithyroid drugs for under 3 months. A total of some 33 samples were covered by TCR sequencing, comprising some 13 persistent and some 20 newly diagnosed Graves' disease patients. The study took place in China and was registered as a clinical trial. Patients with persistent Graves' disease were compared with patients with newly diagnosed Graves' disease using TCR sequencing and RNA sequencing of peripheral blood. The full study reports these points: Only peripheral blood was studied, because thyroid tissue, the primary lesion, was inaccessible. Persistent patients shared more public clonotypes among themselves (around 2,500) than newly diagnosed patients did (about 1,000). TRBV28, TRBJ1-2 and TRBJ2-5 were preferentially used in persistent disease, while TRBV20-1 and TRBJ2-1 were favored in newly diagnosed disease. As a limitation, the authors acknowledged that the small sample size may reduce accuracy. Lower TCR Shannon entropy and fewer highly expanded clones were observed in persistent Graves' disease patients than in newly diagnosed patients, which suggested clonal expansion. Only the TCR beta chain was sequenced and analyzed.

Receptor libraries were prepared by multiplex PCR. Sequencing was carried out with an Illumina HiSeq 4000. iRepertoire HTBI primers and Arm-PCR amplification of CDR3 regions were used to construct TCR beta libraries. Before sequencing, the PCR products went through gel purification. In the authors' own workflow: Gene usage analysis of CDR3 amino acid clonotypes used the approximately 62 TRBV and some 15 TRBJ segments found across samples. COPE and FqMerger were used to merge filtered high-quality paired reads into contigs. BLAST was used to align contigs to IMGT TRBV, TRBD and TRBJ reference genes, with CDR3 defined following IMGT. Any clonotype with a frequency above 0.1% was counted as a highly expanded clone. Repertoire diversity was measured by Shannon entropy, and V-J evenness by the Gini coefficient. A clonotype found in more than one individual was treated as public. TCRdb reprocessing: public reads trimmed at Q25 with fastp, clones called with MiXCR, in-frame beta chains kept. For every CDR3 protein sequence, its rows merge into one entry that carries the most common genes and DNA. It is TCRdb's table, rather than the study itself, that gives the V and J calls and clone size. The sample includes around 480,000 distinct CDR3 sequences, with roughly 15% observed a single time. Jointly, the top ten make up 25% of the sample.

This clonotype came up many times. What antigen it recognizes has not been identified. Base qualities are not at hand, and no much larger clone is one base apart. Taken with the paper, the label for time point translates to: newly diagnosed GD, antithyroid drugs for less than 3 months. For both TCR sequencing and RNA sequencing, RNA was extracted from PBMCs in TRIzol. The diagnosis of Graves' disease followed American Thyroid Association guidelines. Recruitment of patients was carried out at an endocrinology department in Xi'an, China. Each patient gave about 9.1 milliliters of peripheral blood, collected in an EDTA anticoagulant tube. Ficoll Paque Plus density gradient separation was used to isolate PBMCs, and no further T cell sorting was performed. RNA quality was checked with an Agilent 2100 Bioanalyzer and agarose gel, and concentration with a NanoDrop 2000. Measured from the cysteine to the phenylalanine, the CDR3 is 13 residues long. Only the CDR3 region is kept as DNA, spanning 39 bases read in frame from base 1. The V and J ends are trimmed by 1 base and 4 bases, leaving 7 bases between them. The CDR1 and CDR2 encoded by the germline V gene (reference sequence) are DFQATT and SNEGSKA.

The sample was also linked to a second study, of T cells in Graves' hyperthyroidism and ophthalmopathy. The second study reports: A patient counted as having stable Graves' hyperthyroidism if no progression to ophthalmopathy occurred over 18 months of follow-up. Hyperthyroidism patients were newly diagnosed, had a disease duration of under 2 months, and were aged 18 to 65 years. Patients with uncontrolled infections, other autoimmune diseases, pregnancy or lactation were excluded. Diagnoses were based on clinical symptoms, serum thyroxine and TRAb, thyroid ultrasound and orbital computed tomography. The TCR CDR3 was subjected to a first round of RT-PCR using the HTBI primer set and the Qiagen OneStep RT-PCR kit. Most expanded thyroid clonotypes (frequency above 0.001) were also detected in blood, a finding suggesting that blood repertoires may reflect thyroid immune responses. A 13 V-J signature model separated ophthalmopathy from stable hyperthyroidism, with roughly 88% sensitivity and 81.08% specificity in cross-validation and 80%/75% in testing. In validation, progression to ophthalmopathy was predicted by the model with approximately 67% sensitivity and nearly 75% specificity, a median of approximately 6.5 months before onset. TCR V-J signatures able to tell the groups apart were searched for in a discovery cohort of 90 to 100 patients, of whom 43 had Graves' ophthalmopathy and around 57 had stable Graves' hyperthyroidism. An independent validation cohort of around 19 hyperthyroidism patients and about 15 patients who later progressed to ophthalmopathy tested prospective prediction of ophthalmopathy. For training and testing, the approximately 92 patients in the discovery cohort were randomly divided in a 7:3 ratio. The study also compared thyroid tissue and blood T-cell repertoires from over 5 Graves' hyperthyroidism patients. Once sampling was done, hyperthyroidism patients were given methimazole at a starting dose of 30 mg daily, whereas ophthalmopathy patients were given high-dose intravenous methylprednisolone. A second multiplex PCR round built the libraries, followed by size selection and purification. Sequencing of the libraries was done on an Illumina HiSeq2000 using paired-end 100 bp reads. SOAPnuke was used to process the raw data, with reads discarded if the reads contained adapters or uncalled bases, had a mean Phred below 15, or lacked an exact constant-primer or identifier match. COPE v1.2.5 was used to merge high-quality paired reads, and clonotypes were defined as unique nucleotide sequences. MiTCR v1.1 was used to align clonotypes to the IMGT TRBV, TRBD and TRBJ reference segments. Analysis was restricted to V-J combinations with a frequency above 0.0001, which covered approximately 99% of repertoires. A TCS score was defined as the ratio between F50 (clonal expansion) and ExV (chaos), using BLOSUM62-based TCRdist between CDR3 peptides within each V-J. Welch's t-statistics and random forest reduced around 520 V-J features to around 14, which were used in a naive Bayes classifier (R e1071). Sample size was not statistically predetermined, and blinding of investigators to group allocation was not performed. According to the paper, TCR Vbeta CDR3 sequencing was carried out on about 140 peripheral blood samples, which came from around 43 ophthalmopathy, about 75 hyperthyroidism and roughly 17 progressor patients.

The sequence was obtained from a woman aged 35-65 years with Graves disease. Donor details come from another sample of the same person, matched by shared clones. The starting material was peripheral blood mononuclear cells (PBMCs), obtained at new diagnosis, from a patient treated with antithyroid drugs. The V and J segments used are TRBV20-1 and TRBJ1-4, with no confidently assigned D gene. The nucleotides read TGCAGTGCTAGAGGCGGGGTTAATGAAAAACTGTTTTTT. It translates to CSARGGVNEKLFF.